This entry lists 18 T cell receptor beta chains sequenced from one sample in a study of somatic mutations in cytotoxic T cells in rheumatoid arthritis. Measured with immunoSEQ multiplex PCR; TCRdb has only the in-frame clones, and not every one. The sample lists 19,000 or so clones, 70% to 75% seen once, with less than 25% in the top ten. The sample taken for sequencing was CD8+ T cells sorted from blood. The receptors were sampled from a woman aged 55-75 years in good health.

The chain links TRBV5-6 to TRBJ1-2; D not resolved. Germline loops: CDR1 SGHDT, CDR2 YYEEEE. The CDR3 spans 16 residues. V shed 4 bases and J shed 3 bases, with 19 bases lying between them. The chain's CDR3 is CASSPAGRLLDYGYTF. In DNA form, the CDR3 reads TGTGCCAGCAGCCCCGCTGGTCGCCTTCTTGACTATGGCTACACCTTC.

The chain has TRBV9 and TRBJ2-5, with 7 bases identical to TRBD1. The CDR3 extends over 16 amino acids. The V and J ends lost 1 base and 1 base, in that order; junction bases with no gene match: 7. The V gene's germline CDR1 is SGDLS and CDR2 YYNGEE. The CDR3 DNA reads as TGTGCCAGCAGCGTAAATCGGGACAGCATCCAAGAGACCCAGTACTTC. This translates into CASSVNRDSIQETQYF.

This clone is labeled as medium-sized. The J gene is TRBJ2-3, the V gene TRBV9, with D maybe TRBD2 (7 bases). Germline CDR1 is SGDLS and CDR2 is YYNGEE. The CDR3 spans 15 residues. Trimming cost V 4 bases and J 6 bases, with 18 bases left between them. The CDR3, as DNA: TGTGCCAGCAGCTCATCGTCGGGGGGCTGGGATACGCAGTATTTT. Translated, it gives CASSSSSGGWDTQYF.

This chain links TRBV6-4 with TRBJ2-1; no clear D gene. This CDR3 is built from 17 residues. Trimming removed 3 bases at V and 3 bases at J, with 18 bases between. CDR1 MRHNA and CDR2 SNTAGT come from the germline V gene. This CDR3 is CASSEIPSPSNYNEQFF. The CDR3 nucleotides are TGTGCCAGCAGTGAAATCCCCTCGCCTTCCAACTACAATGAGCAGTTCTTC.

This clone has more than one count but fewer than ten. Here the CDR3 reads CASSATPGTSSYEQYF. In nucleotides, the CDR3 is TGTGCCAGCAGCGCGACTCCCGGGACATCCTCCTACGAGCAGTACTTC. V gene TRBV9 combines with J gene TRBJ2-7; the D gene is possibly TRBD1 (6 bases). The CDR3 extends over 16 amino acids. Trimming shortened V by 3 bases and J by 0 bases, and 16 bases separated the two germline ends. Germline V gene lookup returns CDR1 SGDLS and CDR2 YYNGEE.

This clone was seen a handful of times. The V call is TRBV2, the J call TRBJ2-7, with a possible D match to TRBD2 (6 bases). V was pared by 8 bases and J by 4 bases, with 15 bases between. Germline V gives CDR1 SNHLY, CDR2 FYNNEI. The CDR3 is made up of 13 amino acids. The CDR3 DNA reads as TGTGCCAGCCATGGGGGGATCGGATACGAGCAGTACTTC. This gives the protein CASHGGIGYEQYF.

The rearrangement uses TRBV2 and TRBJ2-7, with 10 bases aligning to TRBD1. Germline assignment: CDR1 SNHLY and CDR2 FYNNEI. CDR3 size: 15 residues. V gave up 4 bases and J gave up 7 bases; unmatched junction bases: 10. As DNA, the CDR3 is TGTGCCAGCAGTGGCCCCCGGGACAGGGGTGGGGAGCAGTACTTC. As protein: CASSGPRDRGGEQYF.

V gene TRBV11-2 combines with J gene TRBJ2-2, with 7 bases identical to TRBD1. Germline V CDR1 and CDR2: SGHAT, FQNNGV. After removal of 0 bases from V and 7 bases from J, the junction contained 14 bases not matched to a gene. This CDR3 is built from 18 residues. The CDR3 region has the DNA TGTGCCAGCAGCTTAGAGACCAGTCCCGGGACAGTCGACGGGGAGCTGTTTTTT. It specifies CASSLETSPGTVDGELFF.

The V call is TRBV11-1, the J call TRBJ2-1; D gene unclear. From germline, CDR1 is SGHAT and CDR2 FQDESV (reference sequence). The germline V and J ends were trimmed by 6 bases and 8 bases, with 11 bases remaining between them. The CDR3 runs to 12 residues. In DNA, the CDR3 is TGTGCCAGCAGTTTAAAGGCCTATGAGCAGTTCTTC. It yields the protein CASSLKAYEQFF.

The rearrangement uses TRBV19 and TRBJ2-1; tentative D call: TRBD1 (5 bases). CDR1 is LNHDA and CDR2 is SQIVND in the germline V gene (reference sequence). Deletions cut 5 bases from V and 2 bases from J, with 16 bases between. The CDR3 is 16 amino acids. CDR3 in DNA: TGTGCCAGTAGTGGTGCTCTCAGGGCCGCCTACAATGAGCAGTTCTTC. Residues: CASSGALRAAYNEQFF.

This chain's CDR3 is CASSDGTEGTNEKLFF. CDR3 sequence (DNA): TGTGCCAGCAGTGATGGGACCGAAGGAACTAATGAAAAACTGTTTTTT. This chain links TRBV27 with TRBJ1-4; the D gene is possibly TRBD1 (5 bases). V was trimmed by 5 bases and J by 1 base, leaving 14 bases between them. The CDR3 totals 16 residues. Per germline, CDR1 MNHEY and CDR2 SMNVEV (reference sequence).

The V and J genes are TRBV4-1 and TRBJ2-7, with 7 bases aligning to TRBD1. V was clipped by 0 bases and J by 2 bases; unmatched bases: 4. This CDR3 comprises 15 residues. Germline V gene lookup returns CDR1 MGHRA and CDR2 YSYEKL. The CDR3 coding sequence is TGCGCCAGCAGCCAAGATAAGGGGACAGCCTACGAGCAGTACTTC. Translating gives CASSQDKGTAYEQYF.

The chain joins TRBV27 to TRBJ1-4, with D unresolved. This CDR3 region has 15 residues. V gave up 5 bases and J gave up 8 bases, with 18 bases separating them. Germline V gives CDR1 MNHEY, CDR2 SMNVEV (reference sequence). Here the CDR3 reads CASSQFGEIGEKLFF. CDR3 DNA: TGTGCCAGCAGTCAGTTCGGGGAAATTGGCGAAAAACTGTTTTTT.

V is TRBV5-8 and J is TRBJ2-5, with D uncertain. V shed 7 bases and J shed 6 bases, with 1 base lying between them. CDR3 size: 8 residues. Germline loops: CDR1 SGHTS, CDR2 YDEGEE. The CDR3 DNA follows: TGTGCCAGCCAGACCCAGTACTTC. This codes for CASQTQYF.

The CDR3 loop is CASSEEVAGTGELFF. CDR3 in DNA: TGTGCCAGCAGTGAAGAGGTAGCAGGGACCGGGGAGCTGTTTTTT. This rearrangement joins TRBV6-1 to TRBJ2-2; tentative D call: TRBD1 (5 bases). This CDR3 region has 15 residues. Per germline, CDR1 MNHNS and CDR2 SASEGT. V was pared by 1 base and J by 5 bases, with 11 bases between.

This clone has a single count. The V and J genes are TRBV19 and TRBJ1-2, with 9 nucleotides matching TRBD1. The V segment lost 9 bases and the J segment 4 bases; nucleotides outside the gene matches: 3. There are 12 residues in the CDR3. Germline V gene data show CDR1 as LNHDA and CDR2 as SQIVND (reference sequence). The CDR3 region has the DNA TGTGCCAGCCGGACAGGGGTCTATGGCTACACCTTC. Its protein is CASRTGVYGYTF. The variable domain in full, with the rest retrieved from reference TRBV19 and TRBJ1-2, is DGGITQSPKYLFRKEGQNVTLSCEQNLNHDAMYWYRQDPGQGLRLIYYSQIVNDFQKGDIAEGYSVSREKKESFPLTVTSAQKNPTAFYLCASRTGVYGYTFGSGTRLTVV.

This clone was recorded once. Other DNA sequences within the sample encode an identical CDR3. The chain employs TRBV6-1 and TRBJ2-7; D is possibly TRBD1 (5 bases). Trimming stripped 1 base from V and 5 bases from J, with 9 bases between. Per the germline V gene, CDR1 is MNHNS and CDR2 is SASEGT. The CDR3 is 13 residues long. In DNA form, the CDR3 reads TGTGCCAGCAGTGAAGGATTCAGGGACGAGCAGTACTTC. Translating gives CASSEGFRDEQYF.

The chain employs TRBV4-2 and TRBJ2-7; 16 nucleotides align to TRBD2. The CDR3 runs 17 residues. Germline V gives CDR1 LGHNA, CDR2 YNFKEQ. Unmatched junction bases numbered 6, after V lost 0 bases and J lost 7 bases. CDR3 in DNA: TGTGCCAGCAGCCAAGAGGGACTAGCGGGGGGGCCTGGGGAGCAGTACTTC. Translating it yields CASSQEGLAGGPGEQYF.